The entry below describes one T cell receptor (beta chain). It was negative magnetic separation that enriched the total CD8+ T cells. The data belong to a study of human CD8 memory T cell subsets. Researchers made TCR beta libraries via UMI-labeled 5' RACE. TCRdb reprocessed the 5' RACE reads and keeps a single row for each CDR3 protein, giving no DNA. Its clone listing holds a few thousand distinct CDR3 sequences. Germline loops: CDR1 MNHEY, CDR2 SMNVEV (reference sequence). The CDR3 sequence is 15 residues long. The sequencing sample was made of CD8+ effector memory T cells (TEM) sorted from PBMCs. Subset denoted: effector memory CD8 T cells, CCR7- CD45RO+ CD95+. This chain joins TRBV27 and TRBJ2-7; there is no DNA to check the TCRdb D call of TRBD1. The clonotype comes from a human donor in good health. CDR3 amino acids: CASSTSGFTSYEQYF.